The 17 T cell receptor beta chains given below trace back to one sample, sequenced in a study of response to subunit inactivated influenza vaccine. TCRdb fed the RT-PCR reads into MiXCR, producing one record per CDR3 protein. The sample shows about 570,000 distinct CDR3 sequences, around 11% of them seen only once. This sample also appeared in a second study, on T cells expressing NK-cell markers. This second study says: What made the TCR beta cDNA was 5'RACE template switching with UMIs.

The sequences come from PBMCs from blood, collected on the day of vaccination. The receptors derive from a middle-aged man who received an inactivated influenza vaccine.

As to this clonotype: An end of the junction differs from the germline gene, which may be a read error. J is TRBJ2-1 and V is TRBV9, with TRBD2 identical over 12 bases. This CDR3 contains 16 residues. CDR1 is SGDLS, CDR2 YYNGEE, per germline. CDR3 in DNA: TGTGCCAGCAGCGGGCGGACTAGCGGGGACTACAATGAGCATTTCTTC. Its translation is CASSGRTSGDYNEHFF.

This clonotype was counted at least ten times. The DNA for the CDR3 is TGTGCCAGCAGTCCCCGAATGCTACAGGGGTGGGACACTGAAGCTTTCTTT. As protein: CASSPRMLQGWDTEAFF. The chain joins TRBV27 to TRBJ1-1, with 7 bases matching TRBD1. This CDR3 comprises 17 residues. In germline, CDR1 is MNHEY, CDR2 SMNVEV (reference sequence). After removal of 5 bases from V and 3 bases from J, the junction contained 15 bases not matched to a gene.

This clonotype was observed many times. V gene TRBV4-3 combines with J gene TRBJ2-7; unclear D gene. Germline V lookup: CDR1 LGHNA, CDR2 YSLEER. The CDR3 spans 17 residues. Trimming removed 0 bases from V and 3 bases from J, with 18 bases in between. The CDR3 here is CASSQDRARGALYEQYF. In nucleotides, the CDR3 is TGCGCCAGCAGCCAAGATCGGGCCCGAGGTGCCCTCTACGAGCAGTACTTC.

The V call is TRBV10-3, the J call TRBJ2-3; no clear D gene. Germline V gene sequence: CDR1 ENHRY, CDR2 SYGVKD. Trimming pared 10 bases from V and 0 bases from J, leaving 14 bases between. The CDR3 has 14 amino acids. CDR3 sequence (DNA): TGTGCCAACCTATTCAACTCTAGCACAGATACGCAGTATTTT. It codes for CANLFNSSTDTQYF.

The chain carries TRBV5-5 and TRBJ2-7; 8 bases match TRBD1. Germline CDR1 SGHKS, CDR2 YYEKEE (reference sequence). Trimming cost V 3 bases and J 0 bases; bases outside gene matches: 8. This CDR3 contains 16 residues. CDR3 sequence reads: CASSWRGDRLSYEQYF. The CDR3 coding sequence is TGTGCCAGCAGCTGGAGGGGGGACAGGCTCTCCTACGAGCAGTACTTC.

CDR3: CAISEPGSRGEQYF. The CDR3 bases are TGTGCCATCAGTGAACCAGGCTCTAGGGGCGAGCAGTACTTC. The chain recombines TRBV10-3 with TRBJ2-7; D is possibly TRBD1 (5 bases). The germline V and J ends were trimmed by 3 bases and 6 bases, with 15 bases remaining between them. This CDR3 has 14 amino acids. Germline V gene lookup returns CDR1 ENHRY and CDR2 SYGVKD.

This chain uses TRBV29-1 with TRBJ1-1; D may be TRBD1 (6 bases). The V end was cut by 4 bases, the J end by 0 bases, with 21 bases between. The CDR3 runs to 17 residues. The V gene's germline CDR1 is SQVTM and CDR2 ANQGSEA. The CDR3 coding sequence is TGCAGCGTTGTTCGCGACTCCGCAACAGGGTTGAACACTGAAGCTTTCTTT. Residues: CSVVRDSATGLNTEAFF.

V is TRBV20-1 and J is TRBJ2-1; weak D call: TRBD1 (6 bases). This CDR3 has 14 residues. Trimming cost V 3 bases and J 2 bases, with 11 bases left between them. Germline V gene lookup returns CDR1 DFQATT and CDR2 SNEGSKA (reference sequence). CDR3 nucleotide sequence: TGCAGTGCTAGGGGCAGGGGCGCCTACAATGAGCAGTTCTTC. Translating gives CSARGRGAYNEQFF.

This clonotype was found many times. The CDR3 is CASSSPLGRNSPLHF. The CDR3 DNA is TGTGCCAGCAGCTCTCCCTTGGGGAGAAATTCACCCCTCCACTTT. V usage is TRBV3-1 and J usage is TRBJ1-6; D gene unclear. V shed 5 bases and J shed 7 bases, with 15 bases lying between them. This CDR3 has 15 residues. Germline-derived CDR1 and CDR2 are LGHDT and YNNKEL (reference sequence). Combining the CDR3 with reference TRBV3-1 and TRBJ1-6 gives the whole variable domain DTAVSQTPKYLVTQMGNDKSIKCEQNLGHDTMYWYKQDSKKFLKIMFSYNNKELIINETVPNRFSPKSPDKAHLNLHINSLELGDSAVYFCASSSPLGRNSPLHFGNGTRLTVT.

This chain links TRBV6-1 with TRBJ1-4, with D possibly TRBD1 on 6 matching bases. Between the trimmed V and J ends, which lost 5 bases and 4 bases, there was a span of 11 bases. CDR3 length: 14 residues. Germline CDR1 MNHNS, CDR2 SASEGT. The CDR3 here is CASSPGQNNEKLFF. CDR3 DNA: TGTGCCAGCAGTCCCGGACAGAATAATGAAAAACTGTTTTTT.

The gene calls are TRBV10-3 and TRBJ2-5; 13 bases match TRBD2. The V gene end was trimmed by 0 bases and the J gene end by 0 bases; junction bases not matched to a gene: 4. In germline, CDR1 is ENHRY, CDR2 SYGVKD. The CDR3 length is 18 residues. CDR3 nucleotide sequence: TGTGCCATCAGTGAGTCTGTTGGGACTAGCGGGGACCAAGAGACCCAGTACTTC. This gives the protein CAISESVGTSGDQETQYF.

This clonotype was found a few times. The chain joins TRBV20-1 to TRBJ2-1; 12 bases are a match to TRBD2. V was clipped by 6 bases and J by 7 bases; unmatched bases: 13. CDR3 length equals 16 residues. Germline assignment: CDR1 DFQATT and CDR2 SNEGSKA (reference sequence). CDR3 sequence: CSALNRRTSGRNEQFF. Written as DNA, the CDR3 is TGCAGTGCCCTTAATCGACGTACTAGCGGGAGGAATGAGCAGTTCTTC.

This clonotype showed up just a few times. CDR3 bases: TGTGCCACCAGCCTGGGGCGGGGGGGACGTAGAAGCACAGATACGCAGTATTTT. Its protein product is CATSLGRGGRRSTDTQYF. The rearrangement uses TRBV15 and TRBJ2-3, with 9 bases lining up with TRBD2. The ends lost 5 bases at V and 0 bases at J; junction bases unmatched: 12. The CDR3 runs 18 residues. CDR1 and CDR2 from the germline V gene are LNHNV and YYDKDF (reference sequence).

This clonotype has a count of ten or more. The rearrangement uses TRBV5-5 and TRBJ2-1; 10 bases fit TRBD2. With 4 bases clipped from V and 4 bases from J, the junction kept 8 bases outside the gene matches. CDR1 is SGHKS, CDR2 YYEKEE, per germline (reference sequence). The CDR3 runs 16 residues. For the CDR3, the DNA is TGTGCCAGCAGCCCGGGTCTAGCGGGAGTTTACAATGAGCAGTTCTTC. Residues: CASSPGLAGVYNEQFF.

The chain joins TRBV7-9 to TRBJ1-5, with D perhaps matching TRBD1 (6 bases). The CDR3 runs to 15 residues. Germline V gives CDR1 SEHNR, CDR2 FQNEAQ (reference sequence). With 6 bases removed from V and 4 bases from J, the gap between germline ends came to 16 bases. Here the CDR3 reads CASSSTGSINQPQHF. Written as DNA, the CDR3 is TGTGCCAGCAGTTCTACAGGGTCTATAAATCAGCCCCAGCATTTT.

This clonotype came up a few times. The chain carries TRBV28 and TRBJ1-5; tentative D call: TRBD1 (5 bases). The CDR3 totals 15 residues. Trimming shortened V by 3 bases and J by 4 bases, and 13 bases separated the two germline ends. Germline-derived CDR1 and CDR2 are MDHEN and SYDVKM. Here the CDR3 DNA reads TGTGCCAGCAGTTTCGCAGGGCAGCCGAATCAGCCCCAGCATTTT. Its protein is CASSFAGQPNQPQHF. Full variable domain (remainder filled in from reference TRBV28 and TRBJ1-5): DVKVTQSSRYLVKRTGEKVFLECVQDMDHENMFWYRQDPGLGLRLIYFSYDVKMKEKGDIPEGYSVSREKKERFSLILESASTNQTSMYLCASSFAGQPNQPQHFGDGTRLSIL.

This clonotype was recorded many times. V is TRBV4-3 and J is TRBJ2-3; TRBD2 aligns across 8 bases. The CDR3 length is 16 residues. Germline V lookup: CDR1 LGHNA, CDR2 YSLEER. Trimming cost V 2 bases and J 2 bases; bases outside gene matches: 6. The CDR3 protein is CASSQFTSGFTDTQYF. CDR3 sequence (DNA): TGCGCCAGCAGCCAATTTACTAGCGGATTCACAGATACGCAGTATTTT.